The next 19 T cell receptor beta chains were all read from a single sample in a study of T cells in tumors after PD-1 blockade. Assay used: immunoSEQ multiplex PCR; TCRdb lists only in-frame clones, some missing. The sample lists about 10,000 clones, approximately 65% occurring once. The specimen comprised tumor tissue, sampled after anti-PD-1 treatment. The source of these receptors is a human donor with basal cell carcinoma.

The chain uses TRBV3-1 (or the pseudogene TRBV3-2) and TRBJ1-6; D is unclear. CDR1 and CDR2 from the germline V gene are LGHDT and YNNKEL (reference sequence). The CDR3 length is 12 residues. V lost 1 base and J lost 9, with 4 bases in between. In DNA form, the CDR3 reads TGTGCCAGCAGCCAAGGTGGTTCACCCCTCCACTTT. Its protein product is CASSQGGSPLHF.

The chain carries TRBV4-2 and TRBJ1-1; 7 positions match TRBD1. The CDR3 is 17 amino acids. With V trimmed by 4 bases and J by 1 base, 12 bases remained unmatched. Looked up from germline, CDR1 is LGHNA and CDR2 is YNFKEQ. The CDR3 region is CASSPNMGQTKNTEAFF. The CDR3, as DNA: TGTGCCAGCAGCCCCAACATGGGACAGACAAAGAACACTGAAGCTTTCTTT.

This clone was recorded only once. The chain couples TRBV28 to TRBJ2-5, with 12 bases lining up with TRBD2. The V gene end was trimmed by 6 bases and the J gene end by 5 bases; junction bases not matched to a gene: 7. Germline values: CDR1 MDHEN, CDR2 SYDVKM. This CDR3 has 15 amino acids. DNA of the CDR3: TGTGCCAGCAGGCTAGCGGGAGGGCCTCAGGAGACCCAGTACTTC. It specifies CASRLAGGPQETQYF. The whole variable domain, filled in from reference TRBV28 and TRBJ2-5, reads DVKVTQSSRYLVKRTGEKVFLECVQDMDHENMFWYRQDPGLGLRLIYFSYDVKMKEKGDIPEGYSVSREKKERFSLILESASTNQTSMYLCASRLAGGPQETQYFGPGTRLLVL.

The chain uses TRBV6-1 and TRBJ2-2, with TRBD2 identical over 8 bases. The CDR3 contains 18 residues. V shed 2 bases and J 6 bases; nucleotides not matched to a gene: 14. CDR1 and CDR2 from the germline V gene are MNHNS and SASEGT. The CDR3 DNA reads as TGTGCCAGCAGTGAAATTGAGGGGCGGGGGGCAAGGGCCGGGGAGCTGTTTTTT. It encodes CASSEIEGRGARAGELFF.

The chain links TRBV4-2 to TRBJ2-3; a possible D gene is TRBD2 (6 bases). The CDR3 is 15 residues long. Per the germline V gene, CDR1 is LGHNA and CDR2 is YNFKEQ. Trimming removed 1 base at V and 2 bases at J, with 10 bases between. CDR3 residues: CASSQVGRDTDTQYF. CDR3 DNA sequence: TGTGCCAGCAGCCAAGTCGGGCGGGACACAGATACGCAGTATTTT.

The chain links TRBV5-1 to TRBJ2-7; 9 nucleotides agree with TRBD2. This CDR3 region has 15 residues. J lost 2 bases, V lost 0 bases, and 3 bases had no gene match. Per germline, CDR1 SGHRS and CDR2 YFSETQ. The CDR3 DNA sequence: TGCGCCAGCAGCTTGGGACTAGCGGAGACCTACGAGCAGTACTTC. Encoded protein: CASSLGLAETYEQYF.

This clone is a singleton in its sample. The rearrangement uses TRBV19 and TRBJ1-5; D may be TRBD1 (5 bases). The CDR3 contains 13 residues. CDR1 and CDR2 (germline): LNHDA, SQIVND (reference sequence). V was pared by 6 bases and J by 5 bases, with 11 bases between. The DNA of the CDR3 is TGTGCCAGTAGGCCGGACACTTATCAGCCCCAGCATTTT. It codes for CASRPDTYQPQHF.

CDR3 in DNA: TGTGCCAGCAGCAAAAGGGGACCAACTAATGAAAAACTGTTTTTT. Translated: CASSKRGPTNEKLFF. V usage is TRBV14 and J usage is TRBJ1-4; D is perhaps TRBD1 (5 bases). The germline V gene encodes CDR1 SGHDN and CDR2 FVKESK. The CDR3 contains 15 residues. V lost 5 bases and J lost 0, with 10 bases in between.

Here the CDR3 reads CASSSPSKYYGYTF. CDR3 DNA: TGTGCCAGCAGTTCCCCCTCAAAATACTATGGCTACACCTTC. J is TRBJ1-2 and V is TRBV6-2 or TRBV6-3; D is unclear. V lost 4 bases and J 3 bases, leaving 12 bases between the germline ends. The CDR3 is 14 residues long. Per germline, CDR1 MNHEY and CDR2 SVGEGT.

Of note for this clone: This sample also contains other DNA sequences that code for the same CDR3. This rearrangement joins TRBV6-5 to TRBJ1-1; unclear D gene. Germline assignment: CDR1 MNHEY and CDR2 SVGAGI. This CDR3 spans 15 amino acids. Trimming shortened V by 7 bases and J by 0 bases, and 15 bases separated the two germline ends. For the CDR3, the DNA is TGTGCCAGCAAGAGACAAGGAGAGGTGAACACTGAAGCTTTCTTT. Translation: CASKRQGEVNTEAFF.

This clone was counted only a few times. The CDR3 DNA follows: TGTGCCAGTAGTATAGCCGGACAGAATCAGCCCCAGCATTTT. Its translation is CASSIAGQNQPQHF. The rearrangement links TRBV19 to TRBJ1-5, with D possibly TRBD1 on 6 matching bases. This CDR3 region has 14 residues. V was trimmed by 1 base and J by 4 bases, leaving 8 bases between them. Germline lookup yields CDR1 LNHDA and CDR2 SQIVND (reference sequence).

The rearrangement uses TRBV2 and TRBJ2-3; a possible D gene is TRBD1 (6 bases). V dropped 0 bases and J dropped 4 bases, with 14 bases sitting between them. The CDR3 sequence is 16 residues long. Looked up from germline, CDR1 is SNHLY and CDR2 is FYNNEI. CDR3 region: CASSEAEFRGSDTQYF. The DNA for the CDR3 is TGTGCCAGCAGTGAAGCAGAGTTCAGGGGATCAGATACGCAGTATTTT.

This chain uses TRBV5-5 with TRBJ1-6; D gene uncertain. V was cut by 6 bases and J by 7 bases, with 8 bases left in between. The V gene's germline CDR1 is SGHKS and CDR2 YYEKEE (reference sequence). This CDR3 is 12 amino acids long. The CDR3 DNA reads TGTGCCAGCATGCTGGGGAATTCACCCCTCCACTTT. This codes for CASMLGNSPLHF.

The rearrangement uses TRBV5-4 and TRBJ1-3; no reliable D call. From germline, CDR1 is SGHNT and CDR2 YYREEE (reference sequence). The CDR3 covers 12 residues. Trimming left V 1 base short and J 5 bases short, with 4 bases between. The CDR3 is CASSLWRNTIYF. CDR3 bases: TGTGCCAGCAGCTTGTGGCGAAACACCATATATTTT.

The chain carries TRBV7-9 and TRBJ1-1; D remains ambiguous. This CDR3 has 14 amino acids. Trimming took 1 base from V and 4 from J, leaving 10 bases between them. From germline, CDR1 is SEHNR and CDR2 FQNEAQ (reference sequence). The CDR3 sequence is CASSLGGEATEAFF. For the CDR3, the DNA is TGTGCCAGCAGCTTAGGTGGGGAGGCCACTGAAGCTTTCTTT.

V is TRBV6-1 and J is TRBJ2-7; the match to TRBD1 covers 9 bases. The V and J ends lost 2 bases and 4 bases, in that order; junction bases with no gene match: 6. This CDR3 contains 15 residues. Germline V gives CDR1 MNHNS, CDR2 SASEGT. CDR3 residues: CASSESPGQGYEQYF. CDR3 DNA: TGTGCCAGCAGTGAATCTCCGGGACAGGGTTACGAGCAGTACTTC.

CDR3 bases: TGTGCTAGTGGGGAACCGGGCCTTTATTCACCCCTCCACTTT. Translating it yields CASGEPGLYSPLHF. The gene calls are TRBV12-5 and TRBJ1-6; unclear D gene. V lost 6 bases and J lost 8, with 14 bases in between. Germline CDR1 reads LGHNT; CDR2 reads FRNRAP. The CDR3 is 14 amino acids.

The V gene is TRBV7-2, the J gene TRBJ2-4; 7 nucleotides align to TRBD1. The CDR3 consists of 16 residues. Trimming at V came to 5 bases and at J to 0 bases, leaving 7 bases not matched to a gene. The germline V gene encodes CDR1 SGHTA and CDR2 FQGNSA. The CDR3 sequence: CASSPDRVGAKNIQYF. In DNA form, the CDR3 reads TGTGCCAGCAGCCCCGACAGGGTGGGAGCCAAAAACATTCAGTACTTC.

The chain links TRBV3-1 (or the pseudogene TRBV3-2) to TRBJ1-1, with D uncertain. The germline V and J ends were trimmed by 4 bases and 3 bases, with 6 bases remaining between them. CDR3 length: 12 residues. Germline CDR1 reads LGHDT; CDR2 reads YNNKEL (reference sequence). This CDR3 reads CASSPGYTEAFF. The CDR3 DNA sequence: TGTGCCAGCAGCCCGGGCTACACTGAAGCTTTCTTT.